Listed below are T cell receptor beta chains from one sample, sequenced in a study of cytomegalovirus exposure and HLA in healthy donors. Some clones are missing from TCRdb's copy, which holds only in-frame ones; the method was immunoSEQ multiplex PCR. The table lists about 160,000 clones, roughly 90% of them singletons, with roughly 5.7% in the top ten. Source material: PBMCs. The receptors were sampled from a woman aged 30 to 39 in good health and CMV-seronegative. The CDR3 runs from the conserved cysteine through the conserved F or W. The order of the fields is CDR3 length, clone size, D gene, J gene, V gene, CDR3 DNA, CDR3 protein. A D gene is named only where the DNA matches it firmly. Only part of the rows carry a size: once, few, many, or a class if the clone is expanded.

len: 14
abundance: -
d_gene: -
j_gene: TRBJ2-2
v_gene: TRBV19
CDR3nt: TGTGCCAGTAGCGTCTACAGTCGAACCGGGGAGCTGTTTTTT
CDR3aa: CASSVYSRTGELFF

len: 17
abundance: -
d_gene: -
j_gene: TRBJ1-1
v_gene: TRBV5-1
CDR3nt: TGCGCCAGCAGCTTCAAGACAGGAGGGCCAATGAACACTGAAGCTTTCTTT
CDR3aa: CASSFKTGGPMNTEAFF

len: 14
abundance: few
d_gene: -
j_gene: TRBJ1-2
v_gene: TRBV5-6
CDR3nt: TGTGCCAGCAGCTTGCGGGGGAGCTTTAGGGGCTACACCTTC
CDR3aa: CASSLRGSFRGYTF

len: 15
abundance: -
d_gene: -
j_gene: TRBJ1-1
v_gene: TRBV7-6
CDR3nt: TGTGCCAGCAGCTTAGTCTTGGAATCCCCAGAGAGAGCTTTCTTT
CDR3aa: CASSLVLESPERAFF

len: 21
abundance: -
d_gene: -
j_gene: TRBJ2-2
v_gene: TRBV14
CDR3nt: TGTGCCAGCAGCCAACAGTCAGGTGGGGGGACGGCTCTTTCGGGCACCGGGGAGCTGTTTTTT
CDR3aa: CASSQQSGGGTALSGTGELFF

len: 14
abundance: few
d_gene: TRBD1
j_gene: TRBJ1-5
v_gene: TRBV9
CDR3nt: TGTGCCAGCAGTCCCGGACAGGTAAATCAGCCCCAGCATTTT
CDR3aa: CASSPGQVNQPQHF

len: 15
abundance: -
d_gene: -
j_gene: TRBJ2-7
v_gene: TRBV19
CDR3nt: TGTGCCAGTAGTATACGCCAGGGACCGCACTACGAGCAGTACTTC
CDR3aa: CASSIRQGPHYEQYF

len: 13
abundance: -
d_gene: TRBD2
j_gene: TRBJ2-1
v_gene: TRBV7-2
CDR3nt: TGTGCCAGCAGCACTAGCGGGGGGGGTGAGCAGTTCTTC
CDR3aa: CASSTSGGGEQFF

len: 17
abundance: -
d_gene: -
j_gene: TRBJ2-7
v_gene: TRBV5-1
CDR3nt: TGCGCCAGCAGCTTGGCTCCGGCCACGCCCGGGGTCTACGAGCAGTACTTC
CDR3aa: CASSLAPATPGVYEQYF

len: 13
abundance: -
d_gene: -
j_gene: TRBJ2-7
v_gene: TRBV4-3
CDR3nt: TGCGCCAGCAGCCAAGATCAGAGGGGCGAGCAGTACTTC
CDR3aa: CASSQDQRGEQYF

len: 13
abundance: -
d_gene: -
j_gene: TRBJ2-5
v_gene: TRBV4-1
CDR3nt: TGCGCCAGCAGCCAAGATCTCGAGGAGACCCAGTACTTC
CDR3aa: CASSQDLEETQYF

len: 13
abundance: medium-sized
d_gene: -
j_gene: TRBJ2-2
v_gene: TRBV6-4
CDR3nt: TGTGCCAGCAGTGAGAAGGGCACCGGGGAGCTGTTTTTT
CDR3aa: CASSEKGTGELFF

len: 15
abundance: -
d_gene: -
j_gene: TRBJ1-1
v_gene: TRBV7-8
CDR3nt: TGTGCCAGCAGCGGGGCCCGGGGGGTTGAGACTGAAGCTTTCTTT
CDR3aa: CASSGARGVETEAFF

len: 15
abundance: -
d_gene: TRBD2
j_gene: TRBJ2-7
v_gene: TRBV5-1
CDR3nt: TGCGCCAGCAGCTTGGTGGCTAGCGGGCTCTTGGAGCAGTACTTC
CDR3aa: CASSLVASGLLEQYF

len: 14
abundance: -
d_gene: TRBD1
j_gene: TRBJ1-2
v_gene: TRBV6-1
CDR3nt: TGTGCCAGCACTGAGACAGGGGGAGCCCGTGGCTACACCTTC
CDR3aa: CASTETGGARGYTF

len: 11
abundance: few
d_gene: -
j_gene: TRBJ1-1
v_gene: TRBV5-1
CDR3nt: TGCGCCAGCAGCCGGGGGACTGAAGCTTTCTTT
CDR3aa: CASSRGTEAFF

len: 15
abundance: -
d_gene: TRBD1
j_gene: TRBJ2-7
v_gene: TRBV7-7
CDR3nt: TGTGCTAGCAGCTTAGCAGCGACAGGGACCCACGAGCAGTACTTC
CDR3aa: CASSLAATGTHEQYF

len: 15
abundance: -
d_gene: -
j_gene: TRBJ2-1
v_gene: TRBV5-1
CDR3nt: TGCGCCAGCAGTATAACTAGCCGCTCCTACAATGAGCAGTTCTTC
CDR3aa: CASSITSRSYNEQFF

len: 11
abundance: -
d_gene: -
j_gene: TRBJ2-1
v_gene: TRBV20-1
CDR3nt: TGCAGTGCTAGACTGCTGGGTGGCCAGTTCTTC
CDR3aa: CSARLLGGQFF

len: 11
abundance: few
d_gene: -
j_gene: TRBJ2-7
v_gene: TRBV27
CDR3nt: TGTGCCAGCAGTTCTAACTACGAGCAGTACTTC
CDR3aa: CASSSNYEQYF

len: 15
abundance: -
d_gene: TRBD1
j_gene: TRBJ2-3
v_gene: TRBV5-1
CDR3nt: TGTGCCAGCGTTAACAGGGGGGCTAGCACAGATACGCAGTATTTT
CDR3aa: CASVNRGASTDTQYF

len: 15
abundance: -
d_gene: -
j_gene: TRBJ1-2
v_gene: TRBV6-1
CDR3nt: TGTGCCAGCAGTGAAGACCCTGGCCTAGGCTATGGCTACACCTTC
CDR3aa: CASSEDPGLGYGYTF

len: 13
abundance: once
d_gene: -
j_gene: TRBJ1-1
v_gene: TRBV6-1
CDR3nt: TGTGCCAGCAGCGTGACAGCTAACACTGAAGCTTTCTTT
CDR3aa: CASSVTANTEAFF

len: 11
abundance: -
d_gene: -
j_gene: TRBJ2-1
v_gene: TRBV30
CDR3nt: TGTGCCTGGTTTATGGGGAGTGAGCAGTTCTTC
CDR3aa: CAWFMGSEQFF

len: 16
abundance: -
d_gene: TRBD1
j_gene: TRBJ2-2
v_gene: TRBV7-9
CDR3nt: TGTGCCAGCAGACCCTTTGGGACAGCGAACACCGGGGAGCTGTTTTTT
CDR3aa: CASRPFGTANTGELFF

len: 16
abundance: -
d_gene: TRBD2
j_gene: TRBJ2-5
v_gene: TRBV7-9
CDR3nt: TGTGCCAGCAGCCCCGGACTAGCGGGAGTTGGGGAGACCCAGTACTTC
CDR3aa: CASSPGLAGVGETQYF

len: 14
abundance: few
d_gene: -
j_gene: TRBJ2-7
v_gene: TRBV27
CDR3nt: TGTGCCAGCAGTTCATCAGCTACAGGGTTCGAGCAGTACTTC
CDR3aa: CASSSSATGFEQYF

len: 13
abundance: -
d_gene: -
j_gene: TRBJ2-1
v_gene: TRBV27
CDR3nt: TGTGCCAGCAGCCTCGCGTCTTTCAATGAGCAGTTCTTC
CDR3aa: CASSLASFNEQFF

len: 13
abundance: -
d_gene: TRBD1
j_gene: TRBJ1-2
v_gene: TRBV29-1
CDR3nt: TGCAGCGTTGGGTCAGGGGGCGCCTATGGCTACACCTTC
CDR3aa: CSVGSGGAYGYTF

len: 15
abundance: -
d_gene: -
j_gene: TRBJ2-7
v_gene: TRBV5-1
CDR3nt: TGCGCCAGCAGCTTGGCCAGTCTAGCCGACTCTCAGCAGTACTTC
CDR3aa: CASSLASLADSQQYF

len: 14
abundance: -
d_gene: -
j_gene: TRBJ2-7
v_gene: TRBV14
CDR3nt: TGTGCCAGCAGCCAAGAGACCCGACAGGACGAGCAGTACTTC
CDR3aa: CASSQETRQDEQYF

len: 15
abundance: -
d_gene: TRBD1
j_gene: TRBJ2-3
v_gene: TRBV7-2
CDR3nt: TGTGCCAGCAGCCCTGACAGGGGAGACACAGATACGCAGTATTTT
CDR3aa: CASSPDRGDTDTQYF

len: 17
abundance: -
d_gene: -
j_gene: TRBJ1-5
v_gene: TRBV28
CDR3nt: TGTGCCAGCAGTTCCCACCTCCGGACAGCTAGCAATCAGCCCCAGCATTTT
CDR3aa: CASSSHLRTASNQPQHF

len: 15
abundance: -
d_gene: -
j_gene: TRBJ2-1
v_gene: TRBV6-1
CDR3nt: TGTGCCAGCAGTCTTTCGGTGGGGGCACACAATGAGCAGTTCTTC
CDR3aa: CASSLSVGAHNEQFF

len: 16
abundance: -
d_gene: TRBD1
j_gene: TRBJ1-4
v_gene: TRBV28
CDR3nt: TGTGCCAGCAGTTTATCCCAGGGGGCAACTAATGAAAAACTGTTTTTT
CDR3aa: CASSLSQGATNEKLFF

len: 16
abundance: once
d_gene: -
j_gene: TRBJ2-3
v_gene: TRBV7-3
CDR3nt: TGTGCCAGCAGCCCCCTGACAGTATCTAGCACAGATACGCAGTATTTT
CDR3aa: CASSPLTVSSTDTQYF

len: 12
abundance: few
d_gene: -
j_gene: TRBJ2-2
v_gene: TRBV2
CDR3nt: TGTGCCAGCAGTATGGATGCCGGGGAGCTGTTTTTT
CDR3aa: CASSMDAGELFF

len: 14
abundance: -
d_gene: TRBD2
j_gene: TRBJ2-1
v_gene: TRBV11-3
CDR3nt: TGTGCCAGCAGCGACGGGGGGGCCTACAATGAGCAGTTCTTC
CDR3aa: CASSDGGAYNEQFF

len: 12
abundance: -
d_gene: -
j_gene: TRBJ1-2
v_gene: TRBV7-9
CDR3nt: TGTGCCAGCAGCTTTGGGGGTGGTGGCTACACCTTC
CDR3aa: CASSFGGGGYTF

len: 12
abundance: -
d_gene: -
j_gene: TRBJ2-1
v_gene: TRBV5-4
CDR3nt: TGTGCCAGCAGCTCCCTAGGGAATGAGCAGTTCTTC
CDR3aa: CASSSLGNEQFF

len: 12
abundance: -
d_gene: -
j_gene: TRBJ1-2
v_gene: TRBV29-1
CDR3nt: TGCAGCGTTGAAGTTCCGGGGGGCGGCTACACCTTC
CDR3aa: CSVEVPGGGYTF

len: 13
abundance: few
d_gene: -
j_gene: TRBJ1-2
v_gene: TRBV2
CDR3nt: TGTGCCAGCAGTGCAGCAGGGACCTATGGCTACACCTTC
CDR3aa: CASSAAGTYGYTF

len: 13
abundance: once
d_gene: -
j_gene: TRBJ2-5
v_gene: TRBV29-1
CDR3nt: TGCAGCGTTGAACCGGACCTCACTGAGACCCAGTACTTC
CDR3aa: CSVEPDLTETQYF

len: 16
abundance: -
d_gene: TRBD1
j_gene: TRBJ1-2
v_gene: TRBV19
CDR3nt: TGTGCCAGTAGTATGCCGGGACAGGGACCCCACGGGGGCTACACCTTC
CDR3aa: CASSMPGQGPHGGYTF

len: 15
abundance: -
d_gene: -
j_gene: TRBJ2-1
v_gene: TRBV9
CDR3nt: TGTGCCAGCAGCAGGGACCCCGACTCCTACAATGAGCAGTTCTTC
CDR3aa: CASSRDPDSYNEQFF

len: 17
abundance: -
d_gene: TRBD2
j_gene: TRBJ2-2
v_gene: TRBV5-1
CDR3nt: TGCGCCAGCAGCTTGGGTGCACTAGCGGACTACACCGGGGAGCTGTTTTTT
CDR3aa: CASSLGALADYTGELFF

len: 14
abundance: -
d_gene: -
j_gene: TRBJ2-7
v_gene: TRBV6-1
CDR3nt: TGTGCCAGCAAATTGGACTGGAGCTCCTACGAGCAGTACTTC
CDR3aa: CASKLDWSSYEQYF

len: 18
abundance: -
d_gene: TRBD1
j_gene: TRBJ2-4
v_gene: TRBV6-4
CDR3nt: TGTGCCAGCAGTGACCCTCCCCGACAGGGTACGGCCAAAAACATTCAGTACTTC
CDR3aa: CASSDPPRQGTAKNIQYF

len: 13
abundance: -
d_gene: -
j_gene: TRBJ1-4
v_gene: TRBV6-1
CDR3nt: TGTGCCAGCAGGGTAGCTATTAATGAAAAACTGTTTTTT
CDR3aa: CASRVAINEKLFF

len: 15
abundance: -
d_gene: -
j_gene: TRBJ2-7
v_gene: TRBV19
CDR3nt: TGTGCCAGTAGTGCGTCCCACACTAACTTTCGGGAGCAGTACTTC
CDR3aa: CASSASHTNFREQYF

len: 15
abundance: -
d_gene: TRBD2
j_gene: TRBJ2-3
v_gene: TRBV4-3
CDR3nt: TGCGCCAGCAGCTACGGGGGGGCCAGTACAGATACGCAGTATTTT
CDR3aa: CASSYGGASTDTQYF

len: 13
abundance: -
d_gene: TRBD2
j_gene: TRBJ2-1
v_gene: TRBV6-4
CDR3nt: TGTGCCAGCACGGGGGGGAGGTACAATGAGCAGTTCTTC
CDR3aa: CASTGGRYNEQFF

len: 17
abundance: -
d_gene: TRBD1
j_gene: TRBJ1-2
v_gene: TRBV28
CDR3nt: TGTGCCAGCAGTTTTTCCGGCGCCGACAGGGCGAGCTATGGCTACACCTTC
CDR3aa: CASSFSGADRASYGYTF

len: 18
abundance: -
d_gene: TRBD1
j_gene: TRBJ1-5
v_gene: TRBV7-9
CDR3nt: TGTGCCAGGCTACAGGGGAAGGATAACATAGCTTGCAATCAGCCCCAGCATTTT
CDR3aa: CARLQGKDNIACNQPQHF

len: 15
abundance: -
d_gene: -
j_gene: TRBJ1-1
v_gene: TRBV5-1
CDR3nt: TGCGCCAGCAGCTTGTGGGGTGCGGGGGCTACTGAAGCTTTCTTT
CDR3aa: CASSLWGAGATEAFF

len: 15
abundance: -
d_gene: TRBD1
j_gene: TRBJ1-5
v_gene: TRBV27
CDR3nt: TGTGCCAGCAGTTCCGACAGGGGAAAGGATCAGCCCCAGCATTTT
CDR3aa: CASSSDRGKDQPQHF

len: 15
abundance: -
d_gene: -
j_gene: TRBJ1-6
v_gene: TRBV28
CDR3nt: TGTGCCAGCAGGGTAGGGAGCTCCTATAATTCACCCCTCCACTTT
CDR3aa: CASRVGSSYNSPLHF

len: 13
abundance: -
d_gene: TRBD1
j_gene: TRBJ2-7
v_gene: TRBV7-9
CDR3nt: TGTGCCAGCAGCTTGGGACAGGGCCTCGAGCAGTACTTC
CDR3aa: CASSLGQGLEQYF

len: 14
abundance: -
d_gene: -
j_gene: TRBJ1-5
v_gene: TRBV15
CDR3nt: TGTGCCACCAGCCTGCTTGGACCGGATCAGCCCCAGCATTTT
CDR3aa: CATSLLGPDQPQHF

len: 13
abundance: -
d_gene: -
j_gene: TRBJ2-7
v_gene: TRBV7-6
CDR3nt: TGTGCCAGCAGCTTAGGGGACAACTACGAGCAGTACTTC
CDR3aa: CASSLGDNYEQYF